This note documents a single T cell receptor (beta chain) sequence. Its antigen is unknown. This sample was included in a study of cytomegalovirus exposure and HLA in healthy donors. Study summary: Early released data had 65 million to 100 million unique TCRs, all coming from HLA-typed donors. Study-level results: Sequences of the TCR beta chain were said to predict the HLA-A and HLA-B alleles of most subjects accurately.

Amplification used 60 Vbeta primers and 13 Jbeta primers. Clones were sequenced by immunoSEQ multiplex PCR, and TCRdb holds only the in-frame ones, with some missing. The sample contains 90,000 to 100,000 clones, around 80% of which appear only once. The sequencing input was PBMCs. The clonotype was recovered from a woman aged 55 to 70 in good health and CMV-seronegative.

CDR3 amino acids: CASSLGGGPGYGYTF. CDR3 bases: TGTGCCAGCAGCTTGGGAGGGGGACCGGGGTATGGCTACACCTTC. The genes are TRBV5-4 and TRBJ1-2; perhaps TRBD1 as D (6 bases). Germline CDR1 SGHNT, CDR2 YYREEE (reference sequence). V lost 0 bases, J lost 5 bases, and 14 bases lay in between. The CDR3 covers 15 residues.